The T cell receptor (beta chain) described here comes from a study of cytomegalovirus exposure and HLA in healthy donors. 60 Vbeta and 13 Jbeta primers were used in PCR. Some clones are missing from TCRdb's copy, which holds only in-frame ones; the method was immunoSEQ multiplex PCR. The data show approximately 100,000 clones, 79% seen once. Germline-derived CDR1 and CDR2 are MNHEY and SVGAGI. V trimming: 5 bases; J trimming: 2 bases; junction bases outside the gene matches: 6. This CDR3 has 15 residues. The chain has TRBV6-5 and TRBJ2-5; 9 nucleotides match TRBD2. The clonotype comes from a middle-aged woman in good health and CMV-seronegative. Specimen: PBMCs. In nucleotides, the CDR3 is TGTGCCAGCAGTACAAGACTAGCGGATCAAGAGACCCAGTACTTC. Translating it yields CASSTRLADQETQYF.